This entry lists 3 T cell receptor beta chains sequenced from one sample in a study of cytomegalovirus exposure and HLA in healthy donors (dated by TCRdb to the late 2010s). Library construction relied on the immunoSEQ multiplex PCR assay. For the multiplex PCR, a mixture combining 60 forward primers for TCR Vbeta segments and 13 reverse primers for TCR Jbeta segments was used. What TCRdb holds here is the immuneACCESS table cut down to in-frame rearrangements. Part of the clones is not present; checked against another copy, under half of the missing clones reflect an unresolved V gene, and the others are unexplained. The table for this sample lists tens of thousands of clones; under 80% of them were counted only once. Roughly 4.2% of the sample is held by the ten biggest clonotypes. Sequenced material: PBMCs. The receptor source for this set is a man in his 60s in good health and CMV-seronegative.

The rearrangement links TRBV9 to TRBJ1-3; D is uncertain. V was clipped by 0 bases and J by 8 bases, with 15 bases between them. The CDR3 consists of 15 residues. Germline values: CDR1 SGDLS, CDR2 YYNGEE. The CDR3 sequence: CASSVDGVEADTIYF. CDR3 coding DNA: TGTGCCAGCAGCGTAGACGGGGTTGAGGCTGACACCATATATTTT.

The V call is TRBV21-1, the J call TRBJ2-7; the tabulated D call, TRBD2, remains unverified against the DNA. TRBV21-1 is classified as a pseudogene. This CDR3 is 15 amino acids long. This CDR3 is CASSKVRRSPYEQYF. DNA of the CDR3: TGTGCCAGCAGCAAAGTAAGGAGATCCCCCTACGAGCAGTACTTC.

The J gene is TRBJ2-3, the V gene TRBV2, with 13 bases lining up with TRBD2. Looked up from germline, CDR1 is SNHLY and CDR2 is FYNNEI. V shed 10 bases, J shed 5 bases, and the junction held 6 bases outside the gene matches. The CDR3 has 14 residues. The CDR3 here is CATTSGGAVDTQYF. The DNA for the CDR3 is TGTGCCACTACTAGCGGGGGGGCAGTAGATACGCAGTATTTT. Drawing the rest from reference TRBV2 and TRBJ2-3, the complete variable domain is EPEVTQTPSHQVTQMGQEVILRCVPISNHLYFYWYRQILGQKVEFLVSFYNNEISEKSEIFDDQFSVERPDGSNFTLKIRSTKLEDSAMYFCATTSGGAVDTQYFGPGTRLTVL.